This T cell receptor beta chain derives from a study of blood T cell repertoires in COVID-19. In the study overall: Donors in the United States, Italy and Spain gave samples during acute or convalescent COVID-19. The analysed material was cDNA or gDNA that came from T cells, B-cell-depleted T cells, or PBMCs.

Authors' processing steps: Estimation of nucleated cell counts relied on the amplification of reference gene primers. Profiling relied on immunoSEQ multiplex PCR, and the TCRdb table lists in-frame clones only, not all of them. V and J calls and clone size come straight from that table; D and trimming were deduced from the DNA. Of around 45,000 clones listed, roughly 80% are singletons. This CDR3 has 15 amino acids. Trimming cost V 1 base and J 4 bases; bases outside gene matches: 6. Germline V gene sequence: CDR1 SGHAT, CDR2 FQNNGV. Sequenced: peripheral blood. V and J are TRBV11-2 and TRBJ2-5, with TRBD1 identical over 7 bases. This receptor was identified in a woman aged 80 or older with acute or convalescent COVID-19. DNA of the CDR3: TGTGCCAGCAGCTTAGGTACAGGGGATCGAGAGACCCAGTACTTC. Translated: CASSLGTGDRETQYF.